This T cell receptor (beta chain) was found in a study of CD8 T cells in ankylosing spondylitis. The ends were cut back, 2 bases at V and 2 bases at J, with 10 bases in the middle. The CDR3 has 14 residues. The table lists this clonotype with a few counts. Its antigen remains unidentified. Molecular-barcoded quantitative 5'-RACE produced these TCR beta libraries. Each CDR3 protein gets one entry after TCRdb re-called the 5' RACE reads with MiXCR. The table records around 770,000 distinct CDR3 sequences, approximately 10% of them present only once. General study findings and limits: The authors found the disease-linked clones to be CD8+ and relatively rare in peripheral blood. It appeared that ankylosing spondylitis blood was characterized by a TCR beta motif of several highly homologous variants. From matched ankylosing spondylitis synovial fluid, disease-linked clones were reportedly recovered at significantly enriched levels. In the blood and synovial fluid of reactive arthritis, some motif variants had been previously reported.

The sequence was obtained from a male donor with ankylosing spondylitis. What was sequenced was blood, either unsorted or a sorted T cell fraction (not recorded which). The chain couples TRBV12-3 or TRBV12-4 to TRBJ2-7, with no clear D. The DNA of the CDR3 is TGTGCCAGCAGTTTAAATTTGGCCCCCTACGAGCAGTACTTC. It codes for CASSLNLAPYEQYF.